Listed here are 6 T cell receptor beta chains from one sample, sequenced in a study of cytomegalovirus exposure and HLA in healthy donors. Assay used: immunoSEQ multiplex PCR; TCRdb lists only in-frame clones, some missing. The data contain 150,000 to 200,000 clones, roughly 82% of them singletons. Sequences were obtained from PBMCs. These TCRs come from a woman aged 18 to 35 in good health and CMV-seronegative.

This clone came up a few times. This chain links TRBV7-9 with TRBJ1-3, with a possible D match to TRBD1 (6 bases). The CDR3 length is 16 residues. Germline V gene sequence: CDR1 SEHNR, CDR2 FQNEAQ (reference sequence). Trimming took 5 bases from V and 2 from J, leaving 16 bases between them. The CDR3 coding sequence is TGTGCCAGCAGCCAGAACAGGGCAATGCCTGGAAACACCATATATTTT. Amino acids: CASSQNRAMPGNTIYF.

The chain recombines TRBV7-8 with TRBJ1-2; D not resolved. The CDR3 extends over 16 amino acids. The V gene's germline CDR1 is SGHVS and CDR2 FQNEAQ. Trimming removed 3 bases at V and 1 base at J, with 15 bases between. The CDR3 bases are TGTGCCAGCAGCTTGGTAGCTTACAGCGGTAACTATGGCTACACCTTC. This translates into CASSLVAYSGNYGYTF.

This chain links TRBV2 with TRBJ1-2; D uncertain. V lost 0 bases and J 3 bases, leaving 14 bases between the germline ends. This CDR3 has 16 residues. Germline assignment: CDR1 SNHLY and CDR2 FYNNEI. The CDR3 loop reads CASSEALGGWYYGYTF. The CDR3 nucleotides read TGTGCCAGCAGTGAAGCGCTTGGAGGGTGGTACTATGGCTACACCTTC. The full variable domain, rest sourced from reference TRBV2 and TRBJ1-2, is EPEVTQTPSHQVTQMGQEVILRCVPISNHLYFYWYRQILGQKVEFLVSFYNNEISEKSEIFDDQFSVERPDGSNFTLKIRSTKLEDSAMYFCASSEALGGWYYGYTFGSGTRLTVV.

This clone was seen once. This chain joins TRBV7-3 and TRBJ2-7; TRBD2 aligns across 9 bases. There are 15 residues in the CDR3. V lost 5 bases to trimming and J lost 2 bases; unmatched junction nucleotides: 7. Germline CDR1 SGHTA, CDR2 FQGTGA. The CDR3 nucleotides are TGTGCCAGCAGCCCTAGTAGCGGGGGACCCTACGAGCAGTACTTC. Translating it yields CASSPSSGGPYEQYF.

V gene TRBV5-4 combines with J gene TRBJ1-1; maybe TRBD1 (5 bases). CDR1 is SGHNT, CDR2 YYREEE, per germline (reference sequence). Trimming took 0 bases from V and 1 from J, leaving 10 bases between them. The CDR3 extends over 15 amino acids. CDR3 sequence: CASSLARGRNTEAFF. CDR3 nucleotides: TGTGCCAGCAGCTTGGCTAGGGGCCGGAACACTGAAGCTTTCTTT.

V and J are TRBV6-1 and TRBJ1-2; 9 nucleotides align to TRBD1. The V and J ends lost 9 bases and 7 bases, in that order; junction bases with no gene match: 15. Germline V gene sequence: CDR1 MNHNS, CDR2 SASEGT. The CDR3 has 15 residues. CDR3 residues: CARPQRRTGDRGYTF. DNA for the CDR3: TGTGCCAGGCCCCAGCGTAGGACAGGGGATCGTGGCTACACCTTC.